What follows are 5 T cell receptor beta chains derived from one specimen sequenced in a study of T cell responses to AZD1222 COVID-19 vaccine (TCRdb year 2021). Libraries were made using the immunoSEQ multiplex PCR assay. The clones in this table, taken by TCRdb from immuneACCESS, are in-frame only. Not every clone is retained; where verified, under half of the shortfall comes from an unresolved V gene, and the cause of the rest is unknown. The table for this sample lists roughly 140,000 clones; almost 95% of them were counted only once. Roughly 9.9% of the sample belongs to the ten largest clones. Explained via the paper, the time point label denotes: about 28 days (+/-7) after the second vaccine dose. The input for sequencing was peripheral blood, taken 28 days after the second AZD1222 dose. All receptors derive from an adult who received the AZD1222 COVID-19 vaccine.

Comments on this clone: This sample includes further DNA sequences coding for the same CDR3. The V gene is TRBV5-5, the J gene TRBJ1-1, with D uncertain. The germline gives CDR1 SGHKS, CDR2 YYEKEE (reference sequence). The CDR3 spans 13 residues. The V and J ends lost 0 bases and 2 bases respectively, with 5 bases between them. CDR3 in DNA: TGTGCCAGCAGCTTGGACTTAAACACTGAAGCTTTCTTT. Translating gives CASSLDLNTEAFF.

The V gene is TRBV10-2, the J gene TRBJ2-5; D is undetermined. The CDR3 length is 13 residues. The germline CDR1 and CDR2 sequences are WSHSY and SAAADI. V gave up 2 bases and J gave up 2 bases, with 6 bases separating them. The CDR3 spells CASSESYQETQYF. CDR3 sequence (DNA): TGCGCCAGCAGTGAGAGTTATCAAGAGACCCAGTACTTC.

The V and J genes are TRBV27 and TRBJ1-1, with a weak D call TRBD1 (6 bases). The CDR3 sequence is 13 residues long. V lost 5 bases and J lost 5, with 12 bases in between. Germline V gene sequence: CDR1 MNHEY, CDR2 SMNVEV (reference sequence). Here the CDR3 reads CASSERGSTEAFF. The DNA for the CDR3 is TGTGCCAGCAGTGAGAGGGGGTCGACTGAAGCTTTCTTT.

The chain joins TRBV24-1 to TRBJ1-2, with 10 bases lining up with TRBD1. CDR1 and CDR2 (germline): KGHDR, SFDVKD. The CDR3 consists of 16 residues. Losses at the gene ends were 5 bases for V and 2 bases for J; bases not matched to a gene: 7. CDR3 sequence (DNA): TGTGCCACCAGTGGTATCACGGGACAGGGGAACTATGGCTACACCTTC. Its protein is CATSGITGQGNYGYTF.

This chain uses TRBV24-1 with TRBJ2-1; D gene unclear. The CDR3 spans 13 residues. Trimming pared 2 bases from V and 9 bases from J, leaving 10 bases between. Per germline, CDR1 KGHDR and CDR2 SFDVKD. CDR3 region: CATSDSSGLEQFF. CDR3 nucleotide sequence: TGTGCCACCAGTGATTCGTCCGGGCTTGAGCAGTTCTTC.